A single sample gave rise to the 19 T cell receptor beta chains below, sequenced in a study of T-cell reconstitution after alpha-beta-depleted transplantation in children. As it was prepared, the TCRbeta library received unique molecular identifiers. TCRdb re-analysed the PCR reads in MiXCR, keeping a single row per CDR3 protein. The sample lists about 240,000 distinct CDR3 sequences, approximately 12% occurring once. Sequenced here: PBMCs from the stem cell graft donor, sampled from the stem cell graft. The receptors here all came from a human donor who donated a stem cell graft to a child with acute lymphoblastic leukemia.

There are many counts of this clonotype. The chain is built from TRBV5-1 and TRBJ1-2; D is unresolved. The CDR3 has 13 amino acids. Germline V gene lookup returns CDR1 SGHRS and CDR2 YFSETQ. Deletions cut 4 bases from V and 4 bases from J, with 11 bases between. The CDR3 spells CASSAEAVYGYTF. The CDR3 bases are TGCGCCAGCAGCGCGGAGGCAGTCTATGGCTACACCTTC.

This clonotype was seen ten or more times. The rearrangement links TRBV12-3 or TRBV12-4 to TRBJ2-1, with 9 bases fitting TRBD2. The CDR3 loop spans 16 amino acids. Trimming at V came to 6 bases and at J to 3 bases, leaving 9 bases not matched to a gene. The CDR3 sequence is CASRPEAGGFYNEQFF. The CDR3 DNA reads TGTGCCAGCAGGCCCGAAGCGGGAGGCTTCTACAATGAGCAGTTCTTC.

Points on this clonotype: It may be a read error: a sequence one base away is much more abundant. The rearrangement links TRBV12-3 or TRBV12-4 to TRBJ2-3, with D uncertain. V lost 0 bases, J lost 13 bases, and 14 bases lay in between. The CDR3 consists of 13 residues. The CDR3 DNA follows: TGTGCCAGCAGTTTAGCGAGAGGCCTCATAGAGTATTTT. Encoded protein: CASSLARGLIEYF.

At least ten counts were recorded for this clonotype. The rearrangement links TRBV5-1 to TRBJ2-7; tentatively, D is TRBD1 (6 bases). The CDR3 consists of 13 residues. Germline V gene data show CDR1 as SGHRS and CDR2 as YFSETQ. V dropped 1 base and J dropped 4 bases, with 9 bases sitting between them. This CDR3 is CASSLQGKYEQYF. In DNA, the CDR3 is TGCGCCAGCAGCTTGCAGGGGAAATACGAGCAGTACTTC.

The chain employs TRBV20-1 and TRBJ2-5; D ambiguous. V dropped 5 bases and J dropped 5 bases, with 18 bases sitting between them. Looked up from germline, CDR1 is DFQATT and CDR2 is SNEGSKA (reference sequence). There are 14 residues in the CDR3. CDR3 nucleotide sequence: TGCAGTGCTGAAAAGCCCCCAGGTCGGGAGACCCAGTACTTC. This sequence encodes CSAEKPPGRETQYF.

Many counts were recorded for this clonotype. The J gene is TRBJ2-5, the V gene TRBV10-3, with 10 bases fitting TRBD2. J was trimmed by 1 base and V by 6 bases; bases with no gene match: 11. The V gene's germline CDR1 is ENHRY and CDR2 SYGVKD. The length of the CDR3 is 17 residues. The CDR3 DNA is TGTGCCATCAGCCCCGCTCATAGCGGGGGGATCCAAGAGACCCAGTACTTC. Translating it yields CAISPAHSGGIQETQYF.

This clonotype was recorded many times. The V gene is TRBV27, the J gene TRBJ2-4; TRBD1 is a possible D gene (5 bases). Germline CDR1 MNHEY, CDR2 SMNVEV (reference sequence). V was pared by 5 bases and J by 1 base, with 15 bases between. The CDR3 length is 16 residues. The CDR3 DNA follows: TGTGCCAGCAGTCCCCTCGCAGGGTTGGCCAAAAACATTCAGTACTTC. It encodes CASSPLAGLAKNIQYF.

This clonotype showed up many times. V gene TRBV5-1 combines with J gene TRBJ1-2; no clear D gene. The germline gives CDR1 SGHRS, CDR2 YFSETQ. The CDR3 is made up of 13 amino acids. Trimming took off 4 bases at V and 4 bases at J, with 11 bases between the two ends. CDR3 in DNA: TGCGCCAGCAGCCCCGACAACACCTATGGCTACACCTTC. The encoded protein is CASSPDNTYGYTF.

Concerning this clonotype itself: This clone may be a read error of a much larger clone one base away. The chain is built from TRBV7-2 and TRBJ1-4, with D uncertain. There are 16 residues in the CDR3. Germline V gives CDR1 SGHTA, CDR2 FQGNSA. Trimming cost V 0 bases and J 7 bases, with 15 bases left between them. CDR3 residues: CASSLAPSVAGEKLFF. CDR3 nucleotide sequence: TGTGCCAGCAGCTTAGCCCCCAGCGTGGCGGGTGAAAAACTGTTTTTT. The full variable domain, with the rest looked up from reference TRBV7-2 and TRBJ1-4, is GAGVSQSPSNKVTEKGKDVELRCDPISGHTALYWYRQSLGQGLEFLIYFQGNSAPDKSGLPSDRFSAERTGGSVSTLTIQRTQQEDSAVYLCASSLAPSVAGEKLFFGSGTQLSVL.

This clonotype occurred many times. The chain uses TRBV20-1 and TRBJ1-4; weak D call: TRBD1 (6 bases). Trimming shortened V by 7 bases and J by 8 bases, and 17 bases separated the two germline ends. Germline loops: CDR1 DFQATT, CDR2 SNEGSKA (reference sequence). The CDR3 length is 13 residues. The DNA for the CDR3 is TGCAGTGTTATTAACAGGGATGGGGAAAAACTGTTTTTT. Translating it yields CSVINRDGEKLFF.

This clonotype was detected many times. V and J are TRBV5-1 and TRBJ1-4, with 7 bases lining up with TRBD1. Germline V gene sequence: CDR1 SGHRS, CDR2 YFSETQ. The CDR3 consists of 16 residues. After removal of 4 bases from V and 4 bases from J, the junction contained 10 bases not matched to a gene. CDR3 coding DNA: TGCGCCAGCAGCCCGGATAACAGGGGACGTAATGAAAAACTGTTTTTT. Residues: CASSPDNRGRNEKLFF.

This clonotype was picked up many times. The chain is built from TRBV4-3 and TRBJ2-2; D is ambiguous. Germline-derived CDR1 and CDR2 are LGHNA and YSLEER. V dropped 2 bases and J dropped 3 bases, with 10 bases sitting between them. The CDR3 sequence is 15 residues long. CDR3 bases: TGCGCCAGCAGCCAACAAGGAAGATACACCGGGGAGCTGTTTTTT. This codes for CASSQQGRYTGELFF.

This clonotype showed up many times. V gene TRBV10-3 combines with J gene TRBJ2-7, with no clear D. Germline V gene sequence: CDR1 ENHRY, CDR2 SYGVKD. This CDR3 is built from 12 residues. The V end lost 2 bases, the J end lost 4 bases, and 6 bases lay between the germline ends. DNA for the CDR3: TGTGCCATCAGTGAGGAAGGTTACGAGCAGTACTTC. Its translation is CAISEEGYEQYF.

Many counts were recorded for this clonotype. V usage is TRBV20-1 and J usage is TRBJ2-7; 9 positions match TRBD2. With V trimmed by 3 bases and J by 0 bases, 9 bases remained unmatched. There are 16 residues in the CDR3. Germline V gene sequence: CDR1 DFQATT, CDR2 SNEGSKA (reference sequence). The CDR3 protein is CSASRGLAGSSYEQYF. The CDR3 bases are TGCAGTGCTAGTAGGGGTCTAGCGGGGAGCTCCTACGAGCAGTACTTC.

This clonotype appeared many times. The chain recombines TRBV15 with TRBJ2-7, with unresolved D. Germline CDR1 is LNHNV and CDR2 is YYDKDF (reference sequence). Trimming removed 0 bases at V and 3 bases at J, with 6 bases between. The CDR3 covers 13 residues. The CDR3 nucleotides read TGTGCCACCAGCAGAGATGCCGGCTACGAGCAGTACTTC. It codes for CATSRDAGYEQYF.

On this clonotype: Just one base apart from a much larger clone, this may be a read error. The V gene is TRBV3-1, the J gene TRBJ2-3, with TRBD2 identical over 8 bases. Germline V gene sequence: CDR1 LGHDT, CDR2 YNNKEL (reference sequence). This CDR3 spans 17 amino acids. In nucleotides, the CDR3 is TGTGCCAGCACCCAAGGAACCGGGGGGGCCCCCACAGATACGCAGTATTTT. Amino acid sequence: CASTQGTGGAPTDTQYF.

This clonotype has a count of ten or more. The chain uses TRBV27 and TRBJ1-6; perhaps TRBD1 as D (6 bases). Deletions cut 7 bases from V and 5 bases from J, with 15 bases between. The CDR3 contains 15 residues. Germline loops: CDR1 MNHEY, CDR2 SMNVEV (reference sequence). CDR3 bases: TGTGCCAGCACCTTCAGGGGACCCCATAATTCACCCCTCCACTTT. Amino acid sequence: CASTFRGPHNSPLHF.

The chain is built from TRBV11-2 and TRBJ1-5; D is uncertain. CDR1 and CDR2 from the germline V gene are SGHAT and FQNNGV. The length of the CDR3 is 13 residues. V was trimmed by 3 bases and J by 7 bases, leaving 10 bases between them. The chain's CDR3 is CASSFNGIQPQHF. The DNA for the CDR3 is TGTGCCAGCAGCTTTAACGGGATCCAGCCCCAGCATTTT. Full variable domain (outside the CDR3, taken from reference TRBV11-2 and TRBJ1-5): EAGVAQSPRYKIIEKRQSVAFWCNPISGHATLYWYQQILGQGPKLLIQFQNNGVVDDSQLPKDRFSAERLKGVDSTLKIQPAKLEDSAVYLCASSFNGIQPQHFGDGTRLSIL.

In its sample, this clonotype was seen many times. The genes are TRBV29-1 and TRBJ2-5, with 8 bases matching TRBD1. The CDR3 is 16 residues long. The germline V gene has CDR1 SQVTM and CDR2 ANQGSEA. Losses at the gene ends were 5 bases for V and 2 bases for J; bases not matched to a gene: 13. The DNA of the CDR3 is TGCAGCGTTCGCATCCCCGGGGACAGGATACAAGAGACCCAGTACTTC. Translated, it gives CSVRIPGDRIQETQYF.